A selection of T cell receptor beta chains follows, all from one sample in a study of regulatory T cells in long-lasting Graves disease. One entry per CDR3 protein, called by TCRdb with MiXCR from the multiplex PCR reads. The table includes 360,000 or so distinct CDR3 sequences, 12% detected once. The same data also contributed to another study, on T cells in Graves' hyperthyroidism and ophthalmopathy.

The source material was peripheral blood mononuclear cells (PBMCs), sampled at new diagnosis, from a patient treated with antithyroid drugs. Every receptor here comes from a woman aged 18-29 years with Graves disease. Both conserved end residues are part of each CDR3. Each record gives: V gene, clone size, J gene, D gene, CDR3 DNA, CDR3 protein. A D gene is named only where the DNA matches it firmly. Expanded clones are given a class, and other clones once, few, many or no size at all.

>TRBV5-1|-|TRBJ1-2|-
TGCGCCAGCAGCTTGGCCCGGCAGGGGCGGGATGGCTACACCTTC
CASSLARQGRDGYTF
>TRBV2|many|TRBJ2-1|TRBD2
TGTGCCAGCAGGCCGGGACTAGCGGGAGGTTACAATGAGCAGTTCTTC
CASRPGLAGGYNEQFF
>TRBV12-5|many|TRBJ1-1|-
TGTGCTAGTGGTTTGCAATCTCTCGAGGGCACTGAAGCTTTCTTT
CASGLQSLEGTEAFF
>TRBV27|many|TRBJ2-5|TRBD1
TGTGCCAGCAGACGAACAGGGGGAGAGACCCAGTACTTC
CASRRTGGETQYF
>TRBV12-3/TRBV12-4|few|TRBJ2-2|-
TGTGCCACCGTGGACAGCGCCGTTCCCGGGGAGCTGTTTTTT
CATVDSAVPGELFF
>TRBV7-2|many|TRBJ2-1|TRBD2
TGTGCCAGCAGCTTAGACGCGGGGGGACTAGCGGGAGACAATGAGCAGTTCTTC
CASSLDAGGLAGDNEQFF
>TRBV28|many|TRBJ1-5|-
TGTGCCAGCAGTTTAGGCCCCCCAGGGAGCAATCAGCCCCAGCATTTT
CASSLGPPGSNQPQHF
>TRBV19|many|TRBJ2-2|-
TGTGCCACCTCCTCTGATAGCGCCGCGAACACCGGGGAGCTGTTTTTT
CATSSDSAANTGELFF
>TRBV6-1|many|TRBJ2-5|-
TGTGCCACTCTACGGGACACCGTCTTCCAAGAGACCCAGTACTTC
CATLRDTVFQETQYF
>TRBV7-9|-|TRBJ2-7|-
TGTGCCAGCAGCCCCCGGGACACAGCCTACGAGCAGTACTTC
CASSPRDTAYEQYF
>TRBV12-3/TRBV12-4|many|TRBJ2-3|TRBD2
TGTGCCAGCACCCCGGGACTAGCGGTTATTACGCAGTATTTT
CASTPGLAVITQYF
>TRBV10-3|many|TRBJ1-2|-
TGTGCCTCCCACCGGGACTTCTCACGGGGCTATGGCTACACCTTC
CASHRDFSRGYGYTF
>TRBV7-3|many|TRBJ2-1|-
TGTGCCAGCAGCTCCGAGTCGGGGCGGCAGTTCTTC
CASSSESGRQFF
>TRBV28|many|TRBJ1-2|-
TGTGCCAGCCGGGGGCAAGAGGCGGGGGCCAACTATGGCTACACCTTC
CASRGQEAGANYGYTF
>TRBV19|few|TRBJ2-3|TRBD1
TGTGCCAGTAGACTATGGGGGCCGGGACAGGGGGAAGATACGCAGTATTTT
CASRLWGPGQGEDTQYF
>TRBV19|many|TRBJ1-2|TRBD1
TGTGCCAGTAGGAACAGGGGTGGCTACACCTTC
CASRNRGGYTF
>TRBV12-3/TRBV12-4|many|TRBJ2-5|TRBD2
TGTGCCAGCAGTACTCCGGGACTACAAGAGACCCAGTACTTC
CASSTPGLQETQYF
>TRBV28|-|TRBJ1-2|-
TGTGCCAGCAGTGGCCTCGAGGGCTTGAACTATGGCTACACCTTC
CASSGLEGLNYGYTF
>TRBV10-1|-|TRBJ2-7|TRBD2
TGCGCCAGCAGCCCGACTAGCGGGAGTAACGAGCAGTACTTC
CASSPTSGSNEQYF
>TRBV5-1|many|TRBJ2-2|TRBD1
TGCGCCAGCAGCTCTGGGGACAGGGGTACCGGGGAGCTGTTTTTT
CASSSGDRGTGELFF
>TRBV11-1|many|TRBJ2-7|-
TGTGCCAGCAGCGATCGCCGGTCGCAGGACTACGAGCAGTACTTC
CASSDRRSQDYEQYF
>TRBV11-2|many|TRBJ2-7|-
TGTGCCAGCAGCTTAGCGGGGGCGGTCTACGAGCAGTACTTC
CASSLAGAVYEQYF
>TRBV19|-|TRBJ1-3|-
TGTGCCAGTAAAAGGGGAAGTTCCGGAAACACCATATATTTT
CASKRGSSGNTIYF
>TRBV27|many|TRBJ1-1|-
TGTGCCAGCAGTTTAGACAGACTGAACACTGAAGCTTTCTTT
CASSLDRLNTEAFF
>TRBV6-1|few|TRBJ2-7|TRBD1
TGTGCCAGCAGTACGGGCCGGGACAGACCCTACGAGCAGTACTTC
CASSTGRDRPYEQYF
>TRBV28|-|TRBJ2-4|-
TGTGCCAGCCGGCAGAGGAACATTCAGTACTTC
CASRQRNIQYF
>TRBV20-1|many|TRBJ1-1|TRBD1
TGCAGTGCTAGTGACAGGGAGAACACTGAAGCTTTCTTT
CSASDRENTEAFF
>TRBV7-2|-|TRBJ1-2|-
TGTGCCAGCAGCTTGGCTAGGAGGAGCTACACCTTC
CASSLARRSYTF
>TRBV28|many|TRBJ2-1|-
TGTGCCAGCAGGAACAGGGTCGTAGGCTACAATGAGCAGTTCTTC
CASRNRVVGYNEQFF
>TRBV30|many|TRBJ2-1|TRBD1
TGTGCCTGGAGTGGGGACAGAGACAATGAGCAGTTCTTC
CAWSGDRDNEQFF
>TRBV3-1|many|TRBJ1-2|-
TGTGCCAGCAGCCAAGATGATCAGGGCTACTATGGCTACACCTTC
CASSQDDQGYYGYTF
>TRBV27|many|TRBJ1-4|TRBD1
TGTGCCAGCAGTTTCGAACCGCCGGGACAGGGTCGAAGTGAAAAACTGTTTTTT
CASSFEPPGQGRSEKLFF
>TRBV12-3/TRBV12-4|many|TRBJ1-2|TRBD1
TGTGCCAGCAGGTCGCACAGGGGATCCTCACGAGGCTACACCTTC
CASRSHRGSSRGYTF
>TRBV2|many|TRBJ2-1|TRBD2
TGTGCCAGCAGTGTGGTTAGCGGGAGCTCCTACAATGAGCAGTTCTTC
CASSVVSGSSYNEQFF
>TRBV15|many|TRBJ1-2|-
TGTGCCACCAGCAGAGAATATGGGGAGTACTATGGCTACACCTTC
CATSREYGEYYGYTF
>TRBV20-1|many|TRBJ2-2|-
TGCAGTGCTACCCACTACACTAGTGAGGCGAACACCGGGGAGCTGTTTTTT
CSATHYTSEANTGELFF
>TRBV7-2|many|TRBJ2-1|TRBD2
TGTGCCAGCAGCTCCGGACGACTAGCGGGAACCCAATTC
CASSSGRLAGTQF
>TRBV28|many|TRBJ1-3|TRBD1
TGTGCCAGCACTCTGGACAGGGCCCTCTCTGGAAACACCATATATTTT
CASTLDRALSGNTIYF
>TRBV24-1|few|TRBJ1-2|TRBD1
TGTGCCACCAGTGACCCCAGGGGGCGCGACTATGGCTACACCTTC
CATSDPRGRDYGYTF
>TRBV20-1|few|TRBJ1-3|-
TGCAGTGCTAGAGTCGATCGGGGGGCCCCCGGGAGCTCTGGAAACACCATATATTTT
CSARVDRGAPGSSGNTIYF
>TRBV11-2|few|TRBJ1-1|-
TGTGCCAGCAGCTTTTGGCTCGGGTCAAAGGACACTGAAGCTTTCTTT
CASSFWLGSKDTEAFF
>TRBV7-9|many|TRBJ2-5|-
TGTGCCAGCAGCTTAGCGTGGCGGCTCCAAGAGACCCAGTACTTC
CASSLAWRLQETQYF
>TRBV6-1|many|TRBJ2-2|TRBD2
TGTGCCAGCAGTCCCGGGACTAGCGGGAGTTTTTACGCCGGGGAGCTGTTTTTT
CASSPGTSGSFYAGELFF
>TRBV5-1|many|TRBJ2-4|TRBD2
TGCGCCAGCAGCTTTACTAGCGGGAGGGGAAACATTCAGTACTTC
CASSFTSGRGNIQYF
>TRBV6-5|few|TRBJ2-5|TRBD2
TGTGCCAGCAGTTACTCGGGCAGCGGGATTCGCCAAGAGACCCAGTACTTC
CASSYSGSGIRQETQYF
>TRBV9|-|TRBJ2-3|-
TGTGCCAGCAGCGGCTCAGGACTATCCGATACGCAGTATTTT
CASSGSGLSDTQYF
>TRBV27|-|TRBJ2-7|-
TGTGCCAGCAGTCGAACCTCACAGGTGGGGACCTACGAGCAGTACTTC
CASSRTSQVGTYEQYF
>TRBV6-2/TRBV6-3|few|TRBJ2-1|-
TGTGCCAGCAGTTGGGGGGGCGAAAACAATGAGCAGTTCTTC
CASSWGGENNEQFF
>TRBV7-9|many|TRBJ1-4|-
TGTGCCAGCAGCCCCATGGGTACAGTCGTAAAACTGTTTTTT
CASSPMGTVVKLFF
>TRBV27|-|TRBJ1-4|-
TGTGCCAGCAGTTCGCTGGAAACGGGAAAACTGTTTTTT
CASSSLETGKLFF
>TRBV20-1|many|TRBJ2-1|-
TGCAGTTACGCCGGGGGGACAGCAAGGAGGGGTAACAATGAGCAGTTCTTC
CSYAGGTARRGNNEQFF
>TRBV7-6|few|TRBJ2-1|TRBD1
TGTGCCAGCAGCTTACGCCTGACAGGGGGATCACACAATGAGCAGTTCTTC
CASSLRLTGGSHNEQFF
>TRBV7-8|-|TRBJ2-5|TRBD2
TGTGCCAGCAGCTTAGTGGGGGCGCGGACTAGCGGGGAACCCAAGAGAGCCCAGTACTTC
CASSLVGARTSGEPKRAQYF
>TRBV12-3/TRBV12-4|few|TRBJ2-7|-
TGTGCCAGCAGTTTAAGAGGGACGCAGACCTACGAGCAGTACTTC
CASSLRGTQTYEQYF
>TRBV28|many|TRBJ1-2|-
TGTGCCAGCAGTTTCGCAGCTTTGGGCGGCTACACCTTC
CASSFAALGGYTF
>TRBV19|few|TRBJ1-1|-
TGTGCCAGCCCCCCCGGGAGTGCTAACACTGAAGCTTTCTTT
CASPPGSANTEAFF
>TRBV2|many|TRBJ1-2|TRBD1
TGTGCCAGCAGTGAAGAGGGGACAGTTTATGGCTACACCTTC
CASSEEGTVYGYTF
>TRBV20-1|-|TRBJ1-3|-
TGCAGTGCTAGTCGTAGTTTCTCTGGAAACACCATATATTTT
CSASRSFSGNTIYF
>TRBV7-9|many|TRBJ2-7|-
TGTGCCAGCAGCCCGCCGGGCTCGCCCTACGAGCAGTACTTC
CASSPPGSPYEQYF